This T cell receptor (beta chain) was captured by sequencing in a study of blood T cell repertoires in COVID-19. Across the whole study: Sources were T cells, B-cell-depleted T cells, or PBMCs; the material itself was cDNA or gDNA.

TCRdb keeps only in-frame clones here, not all; method: immunoSEQ multiplex PCR. The sample yields 110,000 or so clones, approximately 86% seen once. Trimming cost V 5 bases and J 4 bases, with 9 bases left between them. The CDR3 totals 12 residues. Looked up from germline, CDR1 is SGHVS and CDR2 is FNYEAQ. The sequenced sample was peripheral blood. V usage is TRBV7-6 and J usage is TRBJ2-7; maybe TRBD1 (5 bases). This sequence originates from a human donor in a cohort sampled during active COVID-19. The CDR3 DNA reads TGTGCCAGCAGCCCAAAGGGGTACGAGCAGTACTTC. This translates into CASSPKGYEQYF.